This T cell receptor beta chain comes out of a study of early T cells in non-severe SARS-CoV-2 infection. Study-level information: RNA in bulk from unsorted whole blood was sequenced, and chains were unpaired. Broader study findings: Matching with VDJdb favored anti-spike CD8 responses (missing private and CD4 specificities).

CDR3 length equals 14 residues. Germline CDR1 is DFQATT and CDR2 is SNEGSKA (reference sequence). V shed 2 bases, J shed 0 bases, and the junction held 4 bases outside the gene matches. Ten or more counts support this clonotype. The antigen is unknown. TCRdb re-derived calls from the 5' RACE reads in MiXCR, one entry per CDR3 protein. The sample holds over 90,000 distinct CDR3 sequences, under 15% seen once. The rearrangement joins TRBV20-1 to TRBJ2-7, with TRBD1 matching 7 bases. This TCR was sampled from an adult who was a healthcare worker with PCR-confirmed SARS-CoV-2 infection or an uninfected control (not recorded which). Sequencing was carried out using whole blood. CDR3 residues: CSARRDSLSYEQYF. CDR3 coding DNA: TGCAGTGCTAGAAGGGACAGCCTCTCCTACGAGCAGTACTTC.